The present entry profiles one TCR beta chain with its context. Antigen unknown. This sample is drawn from a study of long-term antiretroviral therapy in people with HIV. Points from the study as a whole: ART adherence was not documented, and neither viral resistance nor therapy changes had any data. HIV repertoires spanned narrower CDR3 length ranges than controls.

Sequencing relied on immunoSEQ assay v3.0, run at survey level. This table comes from immunoSEQ multiplex PCR, and its TCRdb copy is limited to in-frame clones, with some not included. Here the sample spans 14,000 or so clones, around 90% being singletons. Post-ART PBMC samples numbered at least two per donor, and pre-ART ones at least one. Cryopreserved PBMC numbered about 0.9-11 million per sample before DNA extraction. The junction had 5 bases not matched to a gene; V was cut back by 7 bases and J by 4 bases. The CDR3 extends over 14 amino acids. Germline V gene lookup returns CDR1 SGHTA and CDR2 FQGNSA.

The rearrangement links TRBV7-2 to TRBJ2-2, with TRBD1 matching 8 bases. The sequencing used unsorted PBMCs, collected 6.2 years after starting antiretroviral therapy. The source is a man aged 35 to 55 with HIV. In DNA, the CDR3 is TGTGCCAGCACCGGGACAGGAATCACCGGGGAGCTGTTTTTT. Translating it yields CASTGTGITGELFF.